This record looks at one T cell receptor (beta chain) sequence and its context. PCR employed 60 Vbeta and 13 Jbeta primers. Sequenced by immunoSEQ multiplex PCR; TCRdb stores in-frame clones only, minus some. The sample lists 150,000 to 200,000 clones, about 85% occurring once. The trim removed 3 bases at V and 2 bases at J, leaving 8 bases unmatched. Germline assignment: CDR1 SGHAT and CDR2 FQNNGV. This CDR3 spans 16 amino acids. These data belong to a study of cytomegalovirus exposure and HLA in healthy donors. This chain uses TRBV11-2 with TRBJ2-5; 8 bases align to TRBD2. The specimen sequenced was PBMCs. The sequence was obtained from a woman between 45 and 65 years old in good health and CMV-seronegative. The chain's CDR3 is CASSFGGSGAQETQYF. The CDR3 nucleotides are TGTGCCAGCAGCTTTGGAGGTAGCGGGGCTCAAGAGACCCAGTACTTC.